This TCR beta chain appears in the sequencing data of a study of cytomegalovirus exposure and HLA in healthy donors. Findings of the study overall: At a 0.05 false discovery rate, a later analysis found around 17,000 TCR beta sequences to be associated with HLA alleles. CMV serostatus was the only recorded immune exposure for donors.

The primer mix had 60 Vbeta and 13 Jbeta primers. Some clones are missing from TCRdb's copy, which holds only in-frame ones; the method was immunoSEQ multiplex PCR. The sample totals some 80,000 clones. On this clone: Its antigen remains unidentified. Germline and junction disagree at one end, which may indicate a read error.

The sequence was obtained from a woman aged 25 to 39 in good health and CMV-seronegative. The sequenced sample consisted of PBMCs.

CDR3 in DNA: TGTACCAGTAGCAGTAGGGGGCCACCAGATACGCAGTATTTT. It specifies CTSSSRGPPDTQYF. The rearrangement joins TRBV19 to TRBJ2-3; 7 positions agree with TRBD1. The CDR3 runs 14 residues. CDR1 LNHDA and CDR2 SQIVND come from the germline V gene (reference sequence).